This is a list of T cell receptor beta chains from one sample in a study of control samples from healthy donors and cancer patients. Here immunoSEQ multiplex PCR was the method, and the copy in TCRdb shows in-frame clones only, minus some. Among 150,000 or so clones, roughly nine tenths were seen once, and the ten largest hold 7.1%. Sequenced input: blood. These TCRs come from a man aged 18 to 30 in good health. Each CDR3 is given with its conserved first and last residue. A D gene is named only where the DNA matches it firmly. Some rows mark clone size as missing; the rest say once, few, many or name a class of expanded clone.

j_call cdr3_length d_call clone_size v_call cdr3_nt cdr3_aa
TRBJ1-5 17 . . TRBV5-1 TGCGCCAGCAGCTTGGGAGGGTTCGAACCTAGCAATCAGCCCCAGCATTTT CASSLGGFEPSNQPQHF
TRBJ2-3 15 TRBD2 . TRBV6-5 TGTGCCAGCGGGGGACTAGCGGGAGGCGGAGATACGCAGTATTTT CASGGLAGGGDTQYF
TRBJ2-2 13 . . TRBV6-5 TGTGCCAGCGCCCAGGGGAACACCGGGGAGCTGTTTTTT CASAQGNTGELFF
TRBJ1-6 14 . . TRBV6-5 TGTGCCAGCAGTTACCACCCGGGAGATTCACCCCTCCACTTT CASSYHPGDSPLHF
TRBJ2-2 18 . . TRBV4-1 TGCGCCAGCAGCCAAGAACCCCGGGTAGCGGAAAACACCGGGGAGCTGTTTTTT CASSQEPRVAENTGELFF
TRBJ2-1 17 . once TRBV5-6 TGTGCCAGCAGCTTGGTTTTCGACAGCAGGACCCACAATGAGCAGTTCTTC CASSLVFDSRTHNEQFF
TRBJ2-5 15 TRBD2 . TRBV10-2 TGCGCCAGCAGTGACGAGCGGGGGTTATTAGAGACCCAGTACTTC CASSDERGLLETQYF
TRBJ2-5 13 . . TRBV2 TGTGCCAGCAGTAGGGAGACCCAAGAGACCCAGTACTTC CASSRETQETQYF
TRBJ1-1 17 TRBD1 . TRBV5-1 TGCGCCAGCAGCTTGCCTCCTCAGACAGGGCGGAACACTGAAGCTTTCTTT CASSLPPQTGRNTEAFF
TRBJ2-3 16 TRBD1 . TRBV9 TGTGCCAGCAGCGCCCCCGGGACAGCTCCCACAGATACGCAGTATTTT CASSAPGTAPTDTQYF
TRBJ2-3 18 . few TRBV25-1 TGTGCCAGCAGTGAGTACGGCAACCTTCCTTTTAGCACAGATACGCAGTATTTT CASSEYGNLPFSTDTQYF
TRBJ2-1 14 TRBD2 . TRBV11-3 TGTGCCAGCAGCTTAGGGGAGGGCTATCATGAGCAGTTCTTC CASSLGEGYHEQFF
TRBJ2-3 14 . once TRBV7-2 TGTGCCAGCAGCTTGGGTTACTTCGCAGATACGCAGTATTTT CASSLGYFADTQYF
TRBJ2-6 15 . . TRBV5-4 TGTGCCAGCAGCAGGGACACCTCTGGGGCCAACGTCCTGACTTTC CASSRDTSGANVLTF
TRBJ2-7 12 . . TRBV5-6 TGTGCCAGCAGCGTTGGAGGCTACGAGCAGTACTTC CASSVGGYEQYF
TRBJ1-1 17 . . TRBV18 TGTGCCAGCTCACCAAGATCGTCGGGGGTCGTAGACACTGAAGCTTTCTTT CASSPRSSGVVDTEAFF
TRBJ1-1 15 TRBD1 . TRBV5-6 TGTGCCAGCAGCTCCGGGGACAGCCTAAACACTGAAGCTTTCTTT CASSSGDSLNTEAFF
TRBJ2-2 16 TRBD2 . TRBV5-6 TGTGCCAGCAGCTCGTCCGGGAGGAGGGATACCGGGGAGCTGTTTTTT CASSSSGRRDTGELFF
TRBJ1-1 14 . . TRBV19 TGTGCCAGTAGTATAGCCGTCAAGAACACTGAAGCTTTCTTT CASSIAVKNTEAFF
TRBJ1-6 15 . . TRBV6-6 TGTGCCAGCAGTTACTCGTCAGGTAGTAATTCACCCCTCCACTTT CASSYSSGSNSPLHF
TRBJ1-5 16 TRBD1 . TRBV27 TGTGCCAGCAGTCCCCGGACAGGGGGCCGGGGTCAGCCCCAGCATTTT CASSPRTGGRGQPQHF
TRBJ1-2 13 TRBD1 . TRBV5-1 TGCGCCAGCAGCCCTGCAACAGGGGATGGCTACACCTTC CASSPATGDGYTF
TRBJ1-1 14 . . TRBV19 TGTGCCAGTAGTATGGACACCCGTTTGGGGAGGGAGGTCTTT CASSMDTRLGREVF
TRBJ1-1 15 TRBD1 once TRBV25-1 TGTGCCAGCGCGGACAGGGGGCGTATAGACACTGAAGCTTTCTTT CASADRGRIDTEAFF
TRBJ1-1 12 . once TRBV6-1 TGTGCCAGCAGTGACCCCCCCGGGCCAGCTTTCTTT CASSDPPGPAFF
TRBJ2-1 16 TRBD2 . TRBV7-8 TGTGCCAGCAGCTACCTGGGACTAGCGGGTTACAATGAGCAGTTCTTC CASSYLGLAGYNEQFF
TRBJ1-3 15 TRBD1 . TRBV7-9 TGTGCCAGCAGTCGACAGGGGGCGTCCGGAAACACCATATATTTT CASSRQGASGNTIYF
TRBJ1-3 14 TRBD1 . TRBV6-6 TGTGCCAGCAGCCCGGGACAGATAGGAAACACCATATATTTT CASSPGQIGNTIYF
TRBJ1-1 16 . . TRBV4-2 TGTGCCAGCAGCCAAGTTACAGGATTCTTGAACACTGAAGCTTTCTTT CASSQVTGFLNTEAFF
TRBJ2-1 12 TRBD1 . TRBV2 TGTGCCAGCGCCGGGACAGCTTCCGAGCAGTTCTTC CASAGTASEQFF
TRBJ2-7 15 . . TRBV3-1/TRBV3-2 TGTGCCAGCAGCCAAGGTAGAGGAAGTTCCTACGAGCAGTACTTC CASSQGRGSSYEQYF
TRBJ1-2 15 TRBD1 . TRBV5-1 TGCGCCAGCAGCTTGGCCGCGCAGGGGGCTGGCGGCTACACCTTC CASSLAAQGAGGYTF
TRBJ1-6 17 TRBD1 . TRBV7-8 TGTGCCAGCAGCTTAGACAGGAGAACAGGGGTAAATTCACCCCTCCACTTT CASSLDRRTGVNSPLHF